The present TCR beta chain was sequenced within a study of post-analysis software for immune sequencing data (dated by TCRdb to 2015 to 2017). A note on the overall study: The recorded disease courses included relapsing-remitting, secondary progressive and progressive-relapsing multiple sclerosis, and some patients had no subtype annotation. The patient repertoires were set against under 12 previously published healthy control repertoires from donors whose ages ranged from roughly 6 to 27 years. A subset of samples was prepared in parallel using single-end sample barcoding, then pooled and co-amplified after Illumina adapter ligation. The paper as a whole reports these results and caveats: The control group was slightly older than the multiple sclerosis patient group. Direct clustering with F measure showed strong co-clustering of samples prepared in the same batch, prompting a batch-effect correction. Significantly lower normalized Chao1 diversity was found in multiple sclerosis patients than in controls, suggesting substantial peripheral T-cell clonal expansion.

Receptors were amplified or captured by PCR. Instrument used: Illumina HiSeq 2500. Unique molecular identifiers were incorporated into TCR beta cDNA libraries to reduce PCR and sequencing biases. Per 1 to 10 million input T cells, 500,000 or so cDNA molecules were obtained, such that each molecule approximated one T cell. The patient libraries were prepared and sequenced with the same protocol used for the earlier healthy control dataset. Within a given batch, samples were prepared together, multiplexed and sequenced on the same HiSeq lane. The paper's data handling went like this. Raw barcoded reads were processed with MIGEC, discarding single-read molecular identifier groups before consensus assembly and CDR3 extraction. VDJtools was used for post-analysis of the clonotype tables, and diversity was normalized by down-sampling every dataset to the size of the smallest sample. To correct batch-related cross-sample contamination, repertoire overlap clustering matched CDR3 amino acid sequences but not nucleotide sequences. Through fastp at Q25 and MiXCR, TCRdb rebuilt clones from the public reads, retaining in-frame beta chains. Rows matching on CDR3 protein sequence are summarized as one entry with the most common DNA and genes. The V and J calls come from TCRdb's annotation, not from the publication. The sample records under 900,000 distinct CDR3 sequences, about 57% of which are singletons. About 4.5% of the sample is taken by the ten largest.

Regarding this clonotype: The specificity of this receptor is unknown. Base qualities were left out, and no much larger clone turns up one base away.

To demonstrate the VDJtools post-analysis software, TCR beta repertoires were profiled from the peripheral blood of 10 to 15 young patients with multiple sclerosis. The multiple sclerosis patients were children and adolescents between roughly 6 and 17 years of age. The sequenced sample was blood. This TCR was recovered from a girl aged 10-17 years with multiple sclerosis.

The nucleotides are TGTGCCAGCAGCCAACCAGCGAGGGGAAGCGATGAGCAGTTCTTC. Translated, this gives CASSQPARGSDEQFF. The sequence is built from TRBV6-5 and TRBJ2-1; the D assignment is uncertain and may be TRBD1 or TRBD2, with 5 bases supporting each. V lost 6 bases and J lost 8 bases; the stretch between them is 20 bases long. The CDR3 runs 15 residues from the cysteine to the phenylalanine. Only the CDR3 region is kept as DNA, spanning 45 bases read in frame from base 1. For CDR1 and CDR2, the germline V gene lists MNHEY and SVGAGI.